One and the same sample provided the 10 T cell receptor beta chains below, sequenced in a study of T cell clusters in autoimmune cytopenias. One tube held mixed TRB-A and TRB-B primer pools for touch-down PCR. One entry per CDR3 protein, without DNA, is what TCRdb gives after re-calling the multiplex PCR reads. Seen in this sample are about 6,700 distinct CDR3 sequences; the ten most common clones hold less than 6%. TRB was amplified from 250 ng of peripheral blood genomic DNA per sample. The sample also formed part of further work on T cell repertoires in aging, cancer and after chemotherapy.

Sequenced sample: peripheral blood. Receptor source: a human donor in good health.

This clonotype is identified as medium-sized from frequency. The J gene is TRBJ2-7, the V gene TRBV6-5; TCRdb calls TRBD1, which cannot be checked without DNA. This CDR3 contains 13 residues. The germline CDR1 and CDR2 sequences are MNHEY and SVGAGI. The CDR3 protein is CASGWGGDHEQYF.

This chain links TRBV5-4 with TRBJ2-3; TCRdb's assignment of TRBD1 cannot be checked, as there is no DNA. The CDR3 is made up of 14 amino acids. Germline CDR1 SGHNT, CDR2 YYREEE (reference sequence). CDR3 residues: CASSPGTDTDTQYF. The full variable domain, with the rest looked up from reference TRBV5-4 and TRBJ2-3, is ETGVTQSPTHLIKTRGQQVTLRCSSQSGHNTVSWYQQALGQGPQFIFQYYREEENGRGNFPPRFSGLQFPNYSSELNVNALELDDSALYLCASSPGTDTDTQYFGPGTRLTVL.

The chain recombines TRBV4-3 with TRBJ2-5; the TCRdb call, TRBD1, lacks DNA for checking. The CDR3 covers 16 residues. Per germline, CDR1 LGHNA and CDR2 YSLEER. The CDR3 reads CASSQNFGGQSSTQYF.

The chain carries TRBV28 and TRBJ2-7; TCRdb lists TRBD1, though no DNA is available to test this call. Germline V gives CDR1 MDHEN, CDR2 SYDVKM. The CDR3 has 13 amino acids. CDR3: CASTRDGPYEKYF.

J is TRBJ2-3 and V is TRBV5-1; TCRdb's assignment of TRBD2 cannot be checked, as there is no DNA. The CDR3 is 16 residues long. The germline V gene encodes CDR1 SGHRS and CDR2 YFSETQ. The CDR3 is CASSPATSRITDTQYF.

This rearrangement joins TRBV4-2 to TRBJ2-1. Germline loops: CDR1 LGHNA, CDR2 YNFKEQ. The CDR3 covers 15 residues. The CDR3 is CASSLQRESYNEQFF.

The chain couples TRBV27 to TRBJ2-3; TCRdb's D call, TRBD1, is unchecked because there is no DNA. The CDR3 extends over 18 amino acids. CDR1 and CDR2 from the germline V gene are MNHEY and SMNVEV (reference sequence). The chain's CDR3 is CQQPGTGVEAGLTDTQYF.

The V call is TRBV20-1, the J call TRBJ2-3; TCRdb gives TRBD2 as the D gene, but with no DNA this cannot be confirmed. Germline-derived CDR1 and CDR2 are DFQATT and SNEGSKA (reference sequence). This CDR3 has 15 amino acids. The CDR3 here is CSASGTSGMRDTQYF.

This clonotype counts as medium-sized by frequency. The chain recombines TRBV27 with TRBJ1-2; without DNA, the TCRdb call of TRBD1 cannot be checked. Per germline, CDR1 MNHEY and CDR2 SMNVEV (reference sequence). This CDR3 region has 14 residues. The CDR3 spells CASRRQGSNYGYTF.

CDR3: CASSPRTGGVEKLFF. This sequence joins TRBV12-3 or TRBV12-4 and TRBJ1-4; TCRdb outputs TRBD1, but without DNA this stays unchecked. The CDR3 extends over 15 amino acids.